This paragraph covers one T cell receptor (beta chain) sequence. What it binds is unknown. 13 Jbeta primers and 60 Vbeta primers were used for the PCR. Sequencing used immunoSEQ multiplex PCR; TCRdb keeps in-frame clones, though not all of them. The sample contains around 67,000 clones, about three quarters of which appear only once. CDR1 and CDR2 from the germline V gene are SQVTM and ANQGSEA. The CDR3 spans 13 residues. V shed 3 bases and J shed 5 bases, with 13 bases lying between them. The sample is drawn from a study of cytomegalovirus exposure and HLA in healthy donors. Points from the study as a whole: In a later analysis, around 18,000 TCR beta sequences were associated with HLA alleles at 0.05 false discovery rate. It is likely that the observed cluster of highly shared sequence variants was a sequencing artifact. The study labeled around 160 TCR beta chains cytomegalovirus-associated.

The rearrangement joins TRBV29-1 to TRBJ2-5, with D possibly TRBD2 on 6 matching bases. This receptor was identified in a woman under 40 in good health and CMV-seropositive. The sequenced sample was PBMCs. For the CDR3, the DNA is TGCAGCGTTGAGTCGCCCCGGGGGGAGACCCAGTACTTC. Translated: CSVESPRGETQYF. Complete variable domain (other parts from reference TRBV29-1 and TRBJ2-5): SAVISQKPSRDICQRGTSLTIQCQVDSQVTMMFWYRQQPGQSLTLIATANQGSEATYESGFVIDKFPISRPNLTFSTLTVSNMSPEDSSIYLCSVESPRGETQYFGPGTRLLVL.